The rows below give T cell receptor beta chains drawn from one sample of a study of shared clonotypes between healthy human individuals. Libraries were prepared by immunoSEQ multiplex PCR; TCRdb keeps only in-frame clonotypes and omits some of them. This sample yields under 2,000,000 clones, of which roughly 95% are seen a single time; 1% to 1.5% belongs to the top ten. Sequencing used naive CD8+ T cells sorted from blood. The source of these receptors is a man between 18 and 29 years old in good health. Each CDR3 is given with its conserved first and last residue. D genes are given only for firm matches. Expanded clones are given a class, and other clones once, few, many or no size at all.

d_call j_call v_call clone_size cdr3_aa cdr3_nt
- TRBJ1-2 TRBV19 - CASLSAPYGYTF TGTGCCAGTTTGTCAGCCCCCTATGGCTACACCTTC
- TRBJ2-7 TRBV7-9 - CASIPDSHEREQYF TGTGCCAGCATACCGGACAGCCATGAGAGGGAGCAGTACTTC
TRBD2 TRBJ2-7 TRBV30 - CAWTSGPAEQYF TGTGCCTGGACTAGCGGGCCCGCCGAGCAGTACTTC
- TRBJ2-7 TRBV11-3 once CASGISGDEQYF TGTGCCAGCGGAATTTCAGGGGACGAGCAGTACTTC
- TRBJ1-6 TRBV7-8 - CASSLARGYNSPLHF TGTGCCAGCAGCTTAGCGAGGGGATATAATTCACCCCTCCACTTT
TRBD2 TRBJ2-5 TRBV19 - CASSIVTSGQETQYF TGTGCCAGTAGTATAGTAACTAGCGGGCAAGAGACCCAGTACTTC
- TRBJ2-7 TRBV9 - CASSADGAGDEQYF TGTGCCAGCAGCGCGGACGGGGCAGGCGACGAGCAGTACTTC
TRBD1 TRBJ1-1 TRBV28 - CASNDQGQGYPEAFF TGTGCCAGCAACGACCAGGGACAGGGTTATCCTGAAGCTTTCTTT
- TRBJ2-7 TRBV5-4 - CASSSGAWDEQYF TGTGCCAGCAGCTCTGGGGCTTGGGACGAGCAGTACTTC
TRBD1 TRBJ2-3 TRBV2 - CASSDWTGAVGTDTQYF TGTGCCAGCAGTGATTGGACAGGGGCAGTTGGGACAGATACGCAGTATTTT
- TRBJ1-2 TRBV7-8 - CASSSSRGYGYTF TGTGCCAGCAGCTCCTCCAGGGGCTATGGCTACACCTTC